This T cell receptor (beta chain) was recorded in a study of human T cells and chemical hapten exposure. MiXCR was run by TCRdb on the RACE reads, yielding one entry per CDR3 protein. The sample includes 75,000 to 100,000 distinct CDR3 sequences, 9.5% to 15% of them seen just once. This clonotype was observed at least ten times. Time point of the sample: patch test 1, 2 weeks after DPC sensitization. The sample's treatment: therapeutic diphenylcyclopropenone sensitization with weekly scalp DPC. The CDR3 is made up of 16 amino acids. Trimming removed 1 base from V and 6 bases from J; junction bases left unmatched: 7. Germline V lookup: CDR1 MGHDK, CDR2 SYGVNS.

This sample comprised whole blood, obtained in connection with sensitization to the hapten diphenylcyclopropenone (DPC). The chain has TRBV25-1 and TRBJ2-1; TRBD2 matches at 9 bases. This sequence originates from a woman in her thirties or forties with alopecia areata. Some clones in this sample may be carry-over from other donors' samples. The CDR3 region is CASSELGGRAANEQFF. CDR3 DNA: TGTGCCAGCAGTGAATTGGGCGGGAGGGCCGCCAATGAGCAGTTCTTC.